The 27 T cell receptor beta chains in this list originate from one sample, sequenced in a study of T-cell memory formation after mild COVID-19. MiXCR, applied by TCRdb to the 5' RACE reads, yields one record per CDR3 protein. Of approximately 430,000 distinct CDR3 sequences detected, more than 20% appear once; the ten largest clones hold less than 15%. The sequencing input was PBMCs or a T cell subset sorted from them (not recorded which). Receptors originate from an adult woman who had mild COVID-19 (a few samples of this study predate the infection). Cell type and time point are not known.

This clonotype was seen a few times. J is TRBJ2-1 and V is TRBV2, with unresolved D. Germline V gives CDR1 SNHLY, CDR2 FYNNEI. V was shortened by 3 bases and J by 5 bases, with 8 bases between the two germline ends. CDR3 size: 13 residues. CDR3 sequence reads: CASSESRNNEQFF. DNA of the CDR3: TGTGCCAGCAGTGAGAGCAGAAACAATGAGCAGTTCTTC.

This clonotype was detected many times. V and J are TRBV4-3 and TRBJ2-1; 13 bases align to TRBD2. In germline, CDR1 is LGHNA, CDR2 YSLEER. The trim removed 0 bases at V and 4 bases at J, leaving 12 bases unmatched. The CDR3 is made up of 20 amino acids. CDR3 sequence (DNA): TGCGCCAGCAGCCAAGATCCCGGGGGACTAGCGGGATCCTTGTACAATGAGCAGTTCTTC. This encodes CASSQDPGGLAGSLYNEQFF.

The chain recombines TRBV12-3 or TRBV12-4 with TRBJ2-2; TRBD1 might be the D (6 bases). The V gene lost 9 bases and the J gene lost 6 bases, with 11 bases spanning the gap. The CDR3 has 12 residues. CDR3 DNA sequence: TGTGCCAGTCACAGGGCGGCCGGGGAGCTGTTTTTT. This encodes CASHRAAGELFF.

CDR3 in amino acids: CASSTGLARNEQFF. The CDR3 region has the DNA TGTGCCAGCAGTACGGGACTAGCGAGAAATGAGCAGTTCTTC. The genes are TRBV6-2 or TRBV6-3 and TRBJ2-1, with 10 bases matching TRBD2. This CDR3 has 14 amino acids. Looked up from germline, CDR1 is MNHEY and CDR2 is SVGEGT. The V segment lost 5 bases and the J segment 7 bases; nucleotides outside the gene matches: 5.

This clonotype turned up a few times. This chain connects TRBV6-5 to TRBJ2-7; D gene ambiguous. Germline loops: CDR1 MNHEY, CDR2 SVGAGI. V was shortened by 2 bases and J by 3 bases, with 5 bases between the two germline ends. This CDR3 has 12 residues. CDR3 in DNA: TGTGCCAGCAGTTACGCAGGCTACGAGCAGTACTTC. It codes for CASSYAGYEQYF.

The CDR3 DNA reads as TGTGCCAGCAGCCCGGGACTAGCGGGGACCTACGAGCAGTACTTC. Translation: CASSPGLAGTYEQYF. This chain joins TRBV11-2 and TRBJ2-7; 13 bases map to TRBD2. Germline V CDR1 and CDR2: SGHAT, FQNNGV. The length of the CDR3 is 15 residues. The trim removed 5 bases at V and 2 bases at J, leaving 3 bases unmatched. The variable domain in full, completed from reference TRBV11-2 and TRBJ2-7, reads EAGVAQSPRYKIIEKRQSVAFWCNPISGHATLYWYQQILGQGPKLLIQFQNNGVVDDSQLPKDRFSAERLKGVDSTLKIQPAKLEDSAVYLCASSPGLAGTYEQYFGPGTRLTVT.

This clonotype was seen only a few times. The chain is built from TRBV29-1 and TRBJ1-2; tentatively, D is TRBD1 (5 bases). Trimming stripped 6 bases from V and 0 bases from J, with 14 bases between. Germline V gene sequence: CDR1 SQVTM, CDR2 ANQGSEA. The CDR3 totals 14 residues. CDR3 sequence: CSVKGRISNYGYTF. The CDR3 bases are TGCAGCGTAAAGGGACGGATTTCTAACTATGGCTACACCTTC.

This clonotype occurred many times. This sequence joins TRBV10-2 and TRBJ2-1; 8 nucleotides align to TRBD2. The V gene end was trimmed by 2 bases and the J gene end by 3 bases; junction bases not matched to a gene: 9. The CDR3 length is 17 residues. The germline gives CDR1 WSHSY, CDR2 SAAADI. DNA for the CDR3: TGCGCCAGCAGTGAGGGGTCCGGGGGGGCGCTCTACAATGAGCAGTTCTTC. Amino acids: CASSEGSGGALYNEQFF.

The chain links TRBV7-9 to TRBJ2-6, with D unclear. Between the trimmed V and J ends, which lost 1 base and 4 bases, there was a span of 14 bases. The germline gives CDR1 SEHNR, CDR2 FQNEAQ (reference sequence). The CDR3 consists of 17 residues. This CDR3 is CASSLVPRLTGANVLTF. For the CDR3, the DNA is TGTGCCAGCAGCTTAGTCCCCCGGTTGACCGGGGCCAACGTCCTGACTTTC.

This clonotype was observed a few times. This chain links TRBV5-1 with TRBJ2-7; 9 positions match TRBD2. The CDR3 has 15 amino acids. Germline V gives CDR1 SGHRS, CDR2 YFSETQ. V lost 4 bases to trimming and J lost 2 bases; unmatched junction nucleotides: 7. This CDR3 is CASSPTAGGPYEQYF. CDR3 sequence (DNA): TGCGCCAGCAGCCCCACAGCGGGGGGACCCTACGAGCAGTACTTC.

The chain has TRBV18 and TRBJ1-1; tentative D call: TRBD1 (6 bases). V lost 3 bases and J 0 bases, leaving 14 bases between the germline ends. CDR1 and CDR2 from the germline V gene are KGHSH and LQKENI. The CDR3 has 16 amino acids. CDR3 loop: CASSPGQSGMNTEAFF. The CDR3, as DNA: TGTGCCAGCTCACCCGGACAGTCCGGTATGAACACTGAAGCTTTCTTT.

This clonotype was observed a handful of times. The V gene is TRBV29-1, the J gene TRBJ2-2; D call uncertain. V lost 2 bases, J lost 1 base, and 11 bases lay in between. The V gene's germline CDR1 is SQVTM and CDR2 ANQGSEA. The CDR3 runs 15 residues. CDR3 residues: CSVEWAAWNTGELFF. The DNA for the CDR3 is TGCAGCGTTGAATGGGCAGCCTGGAACACCGGGGAGCTGTTTTTT.

V is TRBV12-3 or TRBV12-4 and J is TRBJ1-2; D call uncertain. The CDR3 has 14 residues. V was cut by 5 bases and J by 8 bases, with 18 bases left in between. The CDR3 DNA follows: TGTGCCAGCAGTACCCCCGGGGAGGAGCTAGGCTACACCTTC. The encoded protein is CASSTPGEELGYTF.

The chain links TRBV10-3 to TRBJ2-7; 11 nucleotides agree with TRBD2. Germline V gives CDR1 ENHRY, CDR2 SYGVKD. CDR3 length equals 13 residues. The J segment lost 6 bases and the V segment lost 10 bases, leaving 8 bases of the junction unmatched. CDR3 sequence reads: CATPGLAAGEQYF. The CDR3 DNA is TGTGCCACCCCGGGACTAGCGGCCGGCGAGCAGTACTTC.

This clonotype was seen more than once but under ten times. CDR3 sequence reads: CASSLTRVTEAFF. The CDR3 DNA is TGTGCCAGCAGCTTGACGAGGGTCACTGAAGCTTTCTTT. This chain joins TRBV5-6 and TRBJ1-1; no clear D. Germline values: CDR1 SGHDT, CDR2 YYEEEE. Trimming removed 1 base from V and 4 bases from J, with 8 bases in between. The CDR3 totals 13 residues.

The V gene is TRBV4-2, the J gene TRBJ1-3; 9 positions agree with TRBD1. Germline V CDR1 and CDR2: LGHNA, YNFKEQ. There are 15 residues in the CDR3. J lost 8 bases, V lost 0 bases, and 5 bases had no gene match. Here the CDR3 reads CASSQDWDREDTIYF. In nucleotides, the CDR3 is TGTGCCAGCAGCCAAGATTGGGACAGGGAAGACACCATATATTTT.

The chain combines TRBV2 with TRBJ2-3; D uncertain. Germline lookup yields CDR1 SNHLY and CDR2 FYNNEI. The V end lost 5 bases, the J end lost 1 base, and 13 bases lay between the germline ends. The CDR3 spans 15 residues. The CDR3: CASSLFHRGTDTQYF. In DNA form, the CDR3 reads TGTGCCAGCAGTCTATTTCACAGAGGCACAGATACGCAGTATTTT.

The V gene is TRBV18, the J gene TRBJ2-2; 7 nucleotides match TRBD2. CDR3 length: 15 amino acids. Germline V lookup: CDR1 KGHSH, CDR2 LQKENI. J gave up 5 bases and V 3 bases, and 6 bases lay outside the gene matches. The CDR3: CASSPRRESTGELFF. In DNA form, the CDR3 reads TGTGCCAGCTCACCCCGGCGGGAGAGTACCGGGGAGCTGTTTTTT.

The chain combines TRBV15 with TRBJ2-5; TRBD2 might be the D (6 bases). The CDR3 is 17 residues long. The germline CDR1 and CDR2 sequences are LNHNV and YYDKDF (reference sequence). Trimming took 2 bases from V and 4 from J, leaving 20 bases between them. The CDR3 sequence is CATSRPGLTGTRETQYF. The CDR3 DNA sequence: TGTGCCACCAGCAGACCCGGACTAACCGGCACGCGAGAGACCCAGTACTTC.

This sequence joins TRBV6-2 or TRBV6-3 and TRBJ2-1; weak D call: TRBD1 (5 bases). The length of the CDR3 is 16 residues. Trimming took off 4 bases at V and 0 bases at J, with 13 bases between the two ends. CDR1 is MNHEY, CDR2 SVGEGT, per germline. Written as DNA, the CDR3 is TGTGCCAGCAGTTCAGGGTGGGTCGGCTCCTACAATGAGCAGTTCTTC. Amino acids: CASSSGWVGSYNEQFF.

This clonotype was counted a few times. The chain recombines TRBV7-9 with TRBJ2-1; 13 positions agree with TRBD2. Germline V lookup: CDR1 SEHNR, CDR2 FQNEAQ (reference sequence). The CDR3 is 15 amino acids. With 6 bases clipped from V and 8 bases from J, the junction kept 7 bases outside the gene matches. This chain's CDR3 is CASRPGTSGIYEQFF. CDR3 bases: TGTGCCAGCAGGCCCGGGACTAGCGGGATATATGAGCAGTTCTTC.

This chain joins TRBV4-2 and TRBJ2-1, with 9 nucleotides matching TRBD2. The CDR3 sequence is 16 residues long. Germline V gives CDR1 LGHNA, CDR2 YNFKEQ. Trimming removed 3 bases from V and 5 bases from J; junction bases left unmatched: 8. The CDR3 region is CASSQAGTSRNNEQFF. CDR3 DNA: TGTGCCAGCAGCCAGGCGGGGACTAGCAGAAACAATGAGCAGTTCTTC.

The chain joins TRBV29-1 to TRBJ2-2, with 8 bases aligning to TRBD1. Germline CDR1 is SQVTM and CDR2 is ANQGSEA. V lost 1 base to trimming and J lost 6 bases; unmatched junction nucleotides: 7. CDR3 size: 15 residues. CDR3 amino acids: CSVEGVRGQAGELFF. The CDR3, as DNA: TGCAGCGTTGAAGGGGTCAGGGGGCAGGCCGGGGAGCTGTTTTTT.

This clonotype has just a few counts. V is TRBV5-1 and J is TRBJ2-7; TRBD1 matches at 10 bases. The ends lost 6 bases at V and 3 bases at J; junction bases unmatched: 6. The CDR3 is made up of 14 amino acids. Germline lookup yields CDR1 SGHRS and CDR2 YFSETQ. The CDR3 is CASTDGQGGYEQYF. The CDR3 DNA reads as TGCGCCAGCACTGACGGACAGGGGGGCTACGAGCAGTACTTC.

This rearrangement joins TRBV6-4 to TRBJ2-1, with a possible D match to TRBD1 (5 bases). The V end lost 6 bases, the J end lost 4 bases, and 13 bases lay between the germline ends. The CDR3 totals 14 residues. The germline gives CDR1 MRHNA, CDR2 SNTAGT. The CDR3 region has the DNA TGTGCCAGCAGCAGACAGCCCGGTTACAATGAGCAGTTCTTC. Protein: CASSRQPGYNEQFF.

This clonotype was found a few times. The V call is TRBV12-5, the J call TRBJ2-7; 7 positions agree with TRBD2. Trimming at V came to 7 bases and at J to 3 bases, leaving 6 bases not matched to a gene. The CDR3 loop spans 13 amino acids. Per germline, CDR1 LGHNT and CDR2 FRNRAP. The CDR3 DNA reads as TGTGCTAGTGCCCTGGGAGGGAACTACGAGCAGTACTTC. Protein product: CASALGGNYEQYF.

The chain is built from TRBV9 and TRBJ2-6; 10 nucleotides align to TRBD2. The CDR3 totals 18 residues. V was pared by 1 base and J by 2 bases, with 6 bases of the junction left unmatched. The germline V gene has CDR1 SGDLS and CDR2 YYNGEE. Written as DNA, the CDR3 is TGTGCCAGCAGCGTAACTAGCGGGATATTCCCTGGGGCCAACGTCCTGACTTTC. Translation: CASSVTSGIFPGANVLTF.